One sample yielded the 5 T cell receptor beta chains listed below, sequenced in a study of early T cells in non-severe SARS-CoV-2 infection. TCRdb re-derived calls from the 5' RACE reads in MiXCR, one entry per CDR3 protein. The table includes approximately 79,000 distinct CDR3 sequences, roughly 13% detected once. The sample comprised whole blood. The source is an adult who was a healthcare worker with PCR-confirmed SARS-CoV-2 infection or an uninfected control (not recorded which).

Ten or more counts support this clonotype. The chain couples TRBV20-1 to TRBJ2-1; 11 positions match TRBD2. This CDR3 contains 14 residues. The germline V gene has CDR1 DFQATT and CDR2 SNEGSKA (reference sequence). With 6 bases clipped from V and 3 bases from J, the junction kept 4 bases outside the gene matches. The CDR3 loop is CSALSGGVYNEQFF. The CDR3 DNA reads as TGCAGTGCCCTTAGCGGGGGGGTCTACAATGAGCAGTTCTTC.

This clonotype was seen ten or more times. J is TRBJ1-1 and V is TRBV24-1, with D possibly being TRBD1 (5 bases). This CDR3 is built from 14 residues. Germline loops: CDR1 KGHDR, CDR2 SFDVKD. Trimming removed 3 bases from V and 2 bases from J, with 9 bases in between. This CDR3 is CATSDSQGNTEAFF. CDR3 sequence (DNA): TGTGCCACCAGTGATAGTCAGGGTAACACTGAAGCTTTCTTT.

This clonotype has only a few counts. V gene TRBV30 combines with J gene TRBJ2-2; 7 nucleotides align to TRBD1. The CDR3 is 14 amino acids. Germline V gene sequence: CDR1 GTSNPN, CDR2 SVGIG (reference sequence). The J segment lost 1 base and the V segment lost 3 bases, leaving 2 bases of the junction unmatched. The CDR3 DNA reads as TGTGCCTGGAGGAACAGGGGGAACACCGGGGAGCTGTTTTTT. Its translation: CAWRNRGNTGELFF.

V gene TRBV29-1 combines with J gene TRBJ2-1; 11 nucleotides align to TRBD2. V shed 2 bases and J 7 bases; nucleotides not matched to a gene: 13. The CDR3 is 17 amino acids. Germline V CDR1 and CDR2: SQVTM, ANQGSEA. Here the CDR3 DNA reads TGCAGCGTTGAATCGTTTTGGGTAGCGGGAGGGACGAATGAGCAGTTCTTC. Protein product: CSVESFWVAGGTNEQFF.

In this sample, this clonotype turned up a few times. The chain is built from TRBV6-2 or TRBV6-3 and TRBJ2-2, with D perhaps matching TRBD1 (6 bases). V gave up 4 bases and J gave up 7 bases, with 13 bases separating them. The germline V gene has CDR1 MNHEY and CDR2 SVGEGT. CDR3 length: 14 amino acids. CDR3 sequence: CASSSYRVGGELFF. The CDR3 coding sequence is TGTGCCAGCAGTTCCTACAGGGTAGGCGGGGAGCTGTTTTTT.